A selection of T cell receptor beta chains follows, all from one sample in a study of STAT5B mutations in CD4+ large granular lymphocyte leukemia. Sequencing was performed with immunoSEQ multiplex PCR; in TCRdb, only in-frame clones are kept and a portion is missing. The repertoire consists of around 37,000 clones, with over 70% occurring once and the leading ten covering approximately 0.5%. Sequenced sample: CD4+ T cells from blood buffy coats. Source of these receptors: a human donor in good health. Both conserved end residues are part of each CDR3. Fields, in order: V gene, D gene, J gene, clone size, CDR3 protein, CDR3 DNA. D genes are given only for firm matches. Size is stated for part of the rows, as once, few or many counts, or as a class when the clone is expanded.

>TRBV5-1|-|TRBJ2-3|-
CASSPPGTTDTQYF
TGCGCCAGCAGCCCGCCTGGGACTACAGATACGCAGTATTTT
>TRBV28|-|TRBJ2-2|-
CASNNQGGTGELFF
TGTGCCAGCAACAATCAGGGGGGCACCGGGGAGCTGTTTTTT
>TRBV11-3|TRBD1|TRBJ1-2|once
CASSLEGQGACYGYTF
TGTGCCAGCAGCTTAGAGGGACAGGGGGCTTGCTATGGCTACACCTTC
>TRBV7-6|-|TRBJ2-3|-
CAKADTQYF
TGTGCCAAAGCAGATACGCAGTATTTT
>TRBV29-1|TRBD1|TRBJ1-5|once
CSVAGQGTGQPQHF
TGCAGCGTTGCCGGACAGGGGACGGGGCAGCCCCAGCATTTT
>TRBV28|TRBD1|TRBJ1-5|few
CASSYSQGQRSNQPQHF
TGTGCCAGCAGTTACTCCCAGGGACAGAGAAGCAATCAGCCCCAGCATTTT
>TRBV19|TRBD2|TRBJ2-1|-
CASSISGRIGNEQFF
TGTGCCAGTAGTATTAGCGGGAGAATCGGTAATGAGCAGTTCTTC
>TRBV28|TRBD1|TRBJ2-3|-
CASTSGQYTDTQYF
TGTGCCAGCACTTCGGGACAGTACACAGATACGCAGTATTTT
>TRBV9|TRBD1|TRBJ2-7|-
CASSMTGAAYEQYF
TGTGCCAGCAGCATGACAGGGGCGGCCTACGAGCAGTACTTC
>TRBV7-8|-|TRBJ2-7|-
CASSLGIGQGGEQYF
TGTGCCAGCAGCTTAGGAATTGGTCAGGGCGGCGAGCAGTACTTC
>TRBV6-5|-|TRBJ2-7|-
CASRPGIWDEQYF
TGTGCCAGCAGGCCCGGGATATGGGACGAGCAGTACTTC
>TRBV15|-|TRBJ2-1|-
CATSRPLAPDNEQFF
TGTGCCACCAGCAGACCTCTAGCACCAGACAATGAGCAGTTCTTC
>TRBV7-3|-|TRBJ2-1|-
CASSPRPSNFVYNEQFF
TGTGCCAGCAGCCCCCGCCCCTCGAACTTTGTATACAATGAGCAGTTCTTC
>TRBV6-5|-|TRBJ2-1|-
CASSRDGRFYEQFF
TGTGCCAGCAGCCGGGACGGGCGATTTTATGAGCAGTTCTTC
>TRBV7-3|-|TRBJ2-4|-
CASSSGRANIQYF
TGTGCCAGCAGCTCTGGCCGAGCAAACATTCAGTACTTC
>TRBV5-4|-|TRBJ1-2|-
CASSLSSDYGYTF
TGTGCCAGCAGCTTGTCCAGCGACTATGGCTACACCTTC
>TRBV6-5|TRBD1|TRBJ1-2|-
CASTKQGARDYGYTF
TGTGCCAGCACTAAACAGGGGGCGCGGGACTATGGCTACACCTTC
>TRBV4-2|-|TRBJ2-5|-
CASSQESSQETQYF
TGTGCCAGCAGCCAAGAATCCAGCCAGGAGACCCAGTACTTC
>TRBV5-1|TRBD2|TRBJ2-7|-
CASSLVGWGGHSYEQYF
TGCGCCAGCAGCTTGGTGGGGTGGGGGGGTCACTCCTACGAGCAGTACTTC
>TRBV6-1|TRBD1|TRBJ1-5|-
CASSDQDRANQPQHF
TGTGCCAGCAGTGACCAGGACAGGGCCAATCAGCCCCAGCATTTT
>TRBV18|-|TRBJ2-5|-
CASTPIGRQETQYF
TGTGCCAGCACCCCTATAGGCCGCCAAGAGACCCAGTACTTC
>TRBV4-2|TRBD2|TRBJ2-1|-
CASRRAGDAYNEQFF
TGTGCCAGCAGAAGAGCGGGGGACGCCTACAATGAGCAGTTCTTC
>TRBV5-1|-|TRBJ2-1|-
CASSLGQYNEQFF
TGCGCCAGCAGCTTGGGACAATACAATGAGCAGTTCTTC
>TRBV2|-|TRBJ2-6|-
CASSWQASGANVLTF
TGTGCCAGCAGTTGGCAGGCCTCTGGGGCCAACGTCCTGACTTTC
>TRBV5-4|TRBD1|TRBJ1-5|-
CASSLGTGHNQPQHF
TGTGCCAGCAGCTTGGGGACAGGGCACAATCAGCCCCAGCATTTT
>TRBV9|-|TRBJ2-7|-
CASSVDPGTYEQYF
TGTGCCAGCAGCGTAGATCCAGGGACCTACGAGCAGTACTTC
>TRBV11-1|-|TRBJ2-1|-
CASSPGPYNEQFF
TGTGCCAGCAGCCCGGGGCCCTACAATGAGCAGTTCTTC
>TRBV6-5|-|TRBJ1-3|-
CASSTQGNGGNTIYF
TGTGCCAGCAGTACCCAGGGGAATGGGGGAAACACCATATATTTT
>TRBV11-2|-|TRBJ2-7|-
CASSQPAAYEQYF
TGTGCCAGCAGCCAACCCGCCGCCTACGAGCAGTACTTC
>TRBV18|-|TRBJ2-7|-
CASSPSYVETYEQYF
TGTGCCAGCTCACCATCCTATGTGGAAACCTACGAGCAGTACTTC
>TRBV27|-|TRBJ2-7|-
CASSFSDSNYEQYF
TGTGCCAGCAGTTTCTCCGACAGCAACTACGAGCAGTACTTC
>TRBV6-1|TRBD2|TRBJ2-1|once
CASSKSGGAGEQFF
TGTGCCAGCAGCAAGAGCGGGGGGGCTGGTGAGCAGTTCTTC